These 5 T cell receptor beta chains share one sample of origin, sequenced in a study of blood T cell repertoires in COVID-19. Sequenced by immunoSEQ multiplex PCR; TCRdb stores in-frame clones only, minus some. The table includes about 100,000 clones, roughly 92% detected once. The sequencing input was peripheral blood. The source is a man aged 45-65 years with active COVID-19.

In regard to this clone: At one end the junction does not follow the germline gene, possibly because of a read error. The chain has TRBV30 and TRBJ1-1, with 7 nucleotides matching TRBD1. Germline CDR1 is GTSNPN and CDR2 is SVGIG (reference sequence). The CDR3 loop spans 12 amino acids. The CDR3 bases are TGTGCCTACAGACAGGGCCCCACTAATTTCCGGTTT. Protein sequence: CAYRQGPTNFRF. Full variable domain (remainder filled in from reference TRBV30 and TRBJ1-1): SQTIHQWPATLVQPVGSPLSLECTVEGTSNPNLYWYRQAAGRGLQLLFYSVGIGQISSEVPQNLSASRPQDRQFILSSKKLLLSDSGFYLCAYRQGPTNFRFGQGTRLTVV.

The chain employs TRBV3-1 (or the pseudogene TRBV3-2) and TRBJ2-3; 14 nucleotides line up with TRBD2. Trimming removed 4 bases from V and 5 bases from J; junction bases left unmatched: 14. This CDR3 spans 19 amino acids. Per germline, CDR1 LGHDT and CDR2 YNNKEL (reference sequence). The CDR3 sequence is CASSRGGTSGRFRGDTQYF. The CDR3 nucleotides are TGTGCCAGCAGCCGAGGGGGGACTAGCGGGAGATTTAGGGGAGATACGCAGTATTTT.

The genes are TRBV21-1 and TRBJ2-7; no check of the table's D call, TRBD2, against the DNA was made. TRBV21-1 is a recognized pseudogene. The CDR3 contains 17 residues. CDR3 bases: TGTGCCAGCAGCAGACCTACGGCGGGACTAGCGGGCTACGAGCAGTACTTC. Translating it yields CASSRPTAGLAGYEQYF.

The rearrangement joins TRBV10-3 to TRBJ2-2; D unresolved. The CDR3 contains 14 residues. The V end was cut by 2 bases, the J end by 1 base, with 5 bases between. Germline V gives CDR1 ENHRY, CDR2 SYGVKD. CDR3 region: CAISETVNTGELFF. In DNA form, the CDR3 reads TGTGCCATCAGTGAGACTGTGAACACCGGGGAGCTGTTTTTT.

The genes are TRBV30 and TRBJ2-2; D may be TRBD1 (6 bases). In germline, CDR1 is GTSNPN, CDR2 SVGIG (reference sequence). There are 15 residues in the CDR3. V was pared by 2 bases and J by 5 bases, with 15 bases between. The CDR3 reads CAWSTRGLWTGELFF. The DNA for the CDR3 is TGTGCCTGGAGTACCAGGGGATTGTGGACCGGGGAGCTGTTTTTT.